Sequencing of this TCR beta chain was carried out in a study of blood T cells in healthy people across ages. This clonotype was seen repeatedly, ten times or more. Antigen unknown. The CDR3 runs 12 residues. Trimming removed 6 bases from V and 7 bases from J, with 9 bases in between. Study-wide points: Using unsorted PBMCs precluded a conclusive naive versus antigen-experienced comparison. Across the age range, TCR beta diversity per million T cells fell in a roughly linear way.

For the second PCR, which ran for 7 to 11 cycles, a sample-barcoded 5' primer and a J-beta primer mix were used. Every molecule of cDNA carried a tag from a template-switch adaptor with 12 random nucleotides. TCRdb re-derived calls from the 5' RACE reads in MiXCR, one entry per CDR3 protein. The sample carries over 500,000 distinct CDR3 sequences, roughly a quarter recorded once. This same sample was also taken into another study, of T cells of mothers and their children. From that report: Per 15 ul, 1.5 ug of RNA was used, with all extracted RNA going into cDNA synthesis.

The sequenced material came from blood. The V call is TRBV12-3 or TRBV12-4, the J call TRBJ2-2; D gene unclear. The source of this sequence is a boy aged 2-9 years in good health. CDR3 region: CASSIPFGELFF. The CDR3 DNA reads TGTGCCAGCAGCATTCCCTTCGGGGAGCTGTTTTTT.